This T cell receptor beta chain was captured in a study of T cells in Graves' hyperthyroidism and ophthalmopathy. General observations from the study: Blood held most thyroid clonotypes expanded above 0.001 frequency.

Germline-derived CDR1 and CDR2 are SEHNR and FQNEAQ (reference sequence). The CDR3 extends over 12 amino acids. The V and J ends lost 5 bases and 4 bases respectively, with 7 bases between them. At least ten counts were recorded for this clonotype. Its cognate antigen is unknown. From RNA transcripts, TCR beta CDR3 regions were amplified. The primer set for the first-round RT-PCR of the TCR CDR3 was HTBI. TCRdb used MiXCR to reprocess the multiplex PCR reads, holding one entry per CDR3 protein. The sample carries more than 500,000 distinct CDR3 sequences, about 16% recorded once. The sequenced material came from blood. The source of this sequence is a woman aged 30 to 39 with Graves' ophthalmopathy. This rearrangement joins TRBV7-9 to TRBJ2-3, with no clear D. For the CDR3, the DNA is TGTGCCAGCAGCCGCCCGCCAGATACGCAGTATTTT. This codes for CASSRPPDTQYF. Based on the CDR3 plus reference TRBV7-9 and TRBJ2-3, the full variable domain is DTGVSQNPRHKITKRGQNVTFRCDPISEHNRLYWYRQTLGQGPEFLTYFQNEAQLEKSRLLSDRFSAERPKGSFSTLEIQRTEQGDSAMYLCASSRPPDTQYFGPGTRLTVL.